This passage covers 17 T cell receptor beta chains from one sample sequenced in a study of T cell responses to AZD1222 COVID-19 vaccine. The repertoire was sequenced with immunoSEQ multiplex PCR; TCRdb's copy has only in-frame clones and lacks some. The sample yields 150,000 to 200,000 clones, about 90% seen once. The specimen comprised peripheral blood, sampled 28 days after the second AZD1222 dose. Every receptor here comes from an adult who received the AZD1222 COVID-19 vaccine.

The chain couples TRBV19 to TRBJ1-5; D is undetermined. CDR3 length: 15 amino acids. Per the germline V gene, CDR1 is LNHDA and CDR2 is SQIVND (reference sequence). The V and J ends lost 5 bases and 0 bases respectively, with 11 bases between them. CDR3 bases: TGTGCCAGTAGTTTGGACGGCTATAGCAATCAGCCCCAGCATTTT. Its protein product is CASSLDGYSNQPQHF. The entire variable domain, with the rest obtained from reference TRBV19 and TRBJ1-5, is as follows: DGGITQSPKYLFRKEGQNVTLSCEQNLNHDAMYWYRQDPGQGLRLIYYSQIVNDFQKGDIAEGYSVSREKKESFPLTVTSAQKNPTAFYLCASSLDGYSNQPQHFGDGTRLSIL.

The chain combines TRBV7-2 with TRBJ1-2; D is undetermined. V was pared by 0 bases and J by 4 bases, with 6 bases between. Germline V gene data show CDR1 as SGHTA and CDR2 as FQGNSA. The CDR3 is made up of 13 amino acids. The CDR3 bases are TGTGCCAGCAGCTTAGCGGTCCGCTATGGCTACACCTTC. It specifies CASSLAVRYGYTF.

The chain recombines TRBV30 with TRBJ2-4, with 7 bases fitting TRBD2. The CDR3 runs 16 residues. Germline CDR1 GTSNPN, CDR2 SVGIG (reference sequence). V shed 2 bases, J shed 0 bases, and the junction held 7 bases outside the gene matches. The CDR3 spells CAWSLMGGLAKNIQYF. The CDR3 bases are TGTGCCTGGAGTCTCATGGGAGGGTTAGCCAAAAACATTCAGTACTTC.

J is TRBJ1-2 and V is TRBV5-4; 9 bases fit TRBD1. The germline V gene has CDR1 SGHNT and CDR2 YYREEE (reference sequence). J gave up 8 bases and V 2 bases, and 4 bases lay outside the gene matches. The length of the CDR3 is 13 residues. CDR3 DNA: TGTGCCAGCAGCTTTGGACAGGGGAGGGGCTACACCTTC. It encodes CASSFGQGRGYTF. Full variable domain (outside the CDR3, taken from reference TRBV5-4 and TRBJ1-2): ETGVTQSPTHLIKTRGQQVTLRCSSQSGHNTVSWYQQALGQGPQFIFQYYREEENGRGNFPPRFSGLQFPNYSSELNVNALELDDSALYLCASSFGQGRGYTFGSGTRLTVV.

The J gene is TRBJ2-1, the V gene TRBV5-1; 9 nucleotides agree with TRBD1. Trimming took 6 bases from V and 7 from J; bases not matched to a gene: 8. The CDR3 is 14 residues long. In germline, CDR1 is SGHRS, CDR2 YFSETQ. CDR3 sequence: CASTIGQGKNEQFF. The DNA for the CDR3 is TGCGCCAGCACCATCGGACAGGGGAAGAATGAGCAGTTCTTC.

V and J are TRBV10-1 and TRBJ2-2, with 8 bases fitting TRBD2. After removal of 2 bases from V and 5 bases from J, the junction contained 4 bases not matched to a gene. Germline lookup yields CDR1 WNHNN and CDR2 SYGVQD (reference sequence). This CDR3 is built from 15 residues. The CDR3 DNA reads TGCGCCAGCAGTGAGCGGGGGGGAAGGACCGGGGAGCTGTTTTTT. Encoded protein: CASSERGGRTGELFF.

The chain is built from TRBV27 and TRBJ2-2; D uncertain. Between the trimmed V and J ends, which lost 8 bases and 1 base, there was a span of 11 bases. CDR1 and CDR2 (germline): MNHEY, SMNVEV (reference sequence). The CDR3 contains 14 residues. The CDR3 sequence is CASRWQENTGELFF. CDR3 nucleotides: TGTGCCAGCCGGTGGCAGGAGAACACCGGGGAGCTGTTTTTT.

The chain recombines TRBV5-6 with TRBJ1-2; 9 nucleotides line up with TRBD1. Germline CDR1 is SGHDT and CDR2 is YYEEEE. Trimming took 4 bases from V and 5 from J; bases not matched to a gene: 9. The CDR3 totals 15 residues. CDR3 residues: CASSPGQGFAYGYTF. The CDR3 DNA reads TGTGCCAGCAGCCCGGGACAGGGTTTTGCGTATGGCTACACCTTC.

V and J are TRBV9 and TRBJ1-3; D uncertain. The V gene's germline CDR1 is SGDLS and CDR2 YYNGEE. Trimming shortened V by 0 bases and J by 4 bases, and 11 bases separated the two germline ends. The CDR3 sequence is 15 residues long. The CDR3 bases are TGTGCCAGCAGCGTAGGACGTCTCCCGGGAAACACCATATATTTT. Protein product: CASSVGRLPGNTIYF.

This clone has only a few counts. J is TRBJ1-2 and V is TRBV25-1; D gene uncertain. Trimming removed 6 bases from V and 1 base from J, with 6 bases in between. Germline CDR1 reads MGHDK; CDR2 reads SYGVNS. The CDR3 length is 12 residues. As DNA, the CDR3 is TGTGCCAGCAGGACGGATAACTATGGCTACACCTTC. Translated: CASRTDNYGYTF.

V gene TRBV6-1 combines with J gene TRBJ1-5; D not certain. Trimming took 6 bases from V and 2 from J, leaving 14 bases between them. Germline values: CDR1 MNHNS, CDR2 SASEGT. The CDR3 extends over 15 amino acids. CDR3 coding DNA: TGTGCCAGCAGCCTACGGGCCCAGGGCAATCAGCCCCAGCATTTT. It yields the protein CASSLRAQGNQPQHF.

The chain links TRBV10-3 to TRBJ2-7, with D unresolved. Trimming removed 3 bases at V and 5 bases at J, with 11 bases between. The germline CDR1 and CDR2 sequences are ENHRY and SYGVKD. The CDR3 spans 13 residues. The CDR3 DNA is TGTGCCATCAGTGAAGGCGGCAGCCACGAGCAGTACTTC. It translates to CAISEGGSHEQYF.

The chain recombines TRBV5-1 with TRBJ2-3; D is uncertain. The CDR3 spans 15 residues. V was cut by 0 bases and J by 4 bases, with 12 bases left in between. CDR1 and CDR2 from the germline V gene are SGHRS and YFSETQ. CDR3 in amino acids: CASSLDPAVPDTQYF. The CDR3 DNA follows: TGCGCCAGCAGCTTGGACCCGGCCGTACCAGATACGCAGTATTTT.

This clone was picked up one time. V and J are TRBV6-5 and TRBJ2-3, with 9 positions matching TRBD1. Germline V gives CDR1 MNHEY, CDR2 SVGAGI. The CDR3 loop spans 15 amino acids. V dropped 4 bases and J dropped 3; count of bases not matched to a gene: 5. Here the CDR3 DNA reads TGTGCCAGCAGTTCGGGACAGGGAAGAACAGATACGCAGTATTTT. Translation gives CASSSGQGRTDTQYF.

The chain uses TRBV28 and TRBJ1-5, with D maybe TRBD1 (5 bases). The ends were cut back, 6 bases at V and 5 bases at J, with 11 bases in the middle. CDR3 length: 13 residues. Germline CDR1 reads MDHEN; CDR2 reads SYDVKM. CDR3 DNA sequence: TGTGCCAGCAGACTGGGGGGGGATCAGCCCCAGCATTTT. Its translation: CASRLGGDQPQHF.

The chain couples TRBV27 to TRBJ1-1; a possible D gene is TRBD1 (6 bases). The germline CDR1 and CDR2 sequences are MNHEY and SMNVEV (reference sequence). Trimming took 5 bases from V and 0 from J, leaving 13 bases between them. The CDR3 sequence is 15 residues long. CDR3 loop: CASSIPGHLNTEAFF. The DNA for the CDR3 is TGTGCCAGCAGTATCCCGGGACACTTGAACACTGAAGCTTTCTTT.

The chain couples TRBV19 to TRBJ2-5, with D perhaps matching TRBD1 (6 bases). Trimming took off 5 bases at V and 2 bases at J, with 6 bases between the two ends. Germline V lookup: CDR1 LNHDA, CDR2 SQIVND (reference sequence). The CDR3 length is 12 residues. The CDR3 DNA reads TGTGCCAGTAGTGACAGGCAAGAGACCCAGTACTTC. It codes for CASSDRQETQYF.